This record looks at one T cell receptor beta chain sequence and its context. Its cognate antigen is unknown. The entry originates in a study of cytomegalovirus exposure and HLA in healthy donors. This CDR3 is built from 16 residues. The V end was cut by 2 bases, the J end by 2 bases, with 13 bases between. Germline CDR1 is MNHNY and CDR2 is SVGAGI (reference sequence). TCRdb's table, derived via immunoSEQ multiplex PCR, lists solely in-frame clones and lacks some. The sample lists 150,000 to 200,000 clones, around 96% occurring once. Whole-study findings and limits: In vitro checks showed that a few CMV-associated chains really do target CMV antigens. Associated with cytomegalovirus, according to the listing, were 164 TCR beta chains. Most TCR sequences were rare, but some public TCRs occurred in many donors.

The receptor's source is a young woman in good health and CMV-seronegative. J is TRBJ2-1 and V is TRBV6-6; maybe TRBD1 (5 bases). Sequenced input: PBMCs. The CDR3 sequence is CASSYKVVDTYNEQFF. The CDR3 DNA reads TGTGCCAGCAGTTACAAGGTAGTGGACACCTACAATGAGCAGTTCTTC.